This T cell receptor (beta chain) emerged from a study of blood T cell repertoires in COVID-19. V lost 1 base to trimming and J lost 5 bases; unmatched junction nucleotides: 7. The CDR3 runs 17 residues. CDR1 is WNHNN and CDR2 is SYGVQD in the germline V gene (reference sequence). This clone has more than one count but fewer than ten. Original analysis: Estimation of nucleated cell counts was performed using reference gene primer amplification. TCRdb's copy holds only in-frame clones and misses some; the assay was immunoSEQ multiplex PCR. V and J calls plus clone size are reproduced from that table; the DNA served to infer D and trimming. Of some 200,000 clones in the sample, approximately 82% were seen once.

The sequenced material came from peripheral blood. This chain connects TRBV10-1 to TRBJ2-2; 10 bases are a match to TRBD2. The receptor comes from a middle-aged woman with acute or convalescent COVID-19. The CDR3 reads CASSEFAAGGETGELFF. CDR3 in DNA: TGCGCCAGCAGTGAGTTCGCAGCGGGAGGGGAGACCGGGGAGCTGTTTTTT.